This T cell receptor beta chain was sequenced for a study of beta chain features in type 1 diabetes. Study as a whole: Regarding age, gender and cell yields, patients proved similar to healthy donors.

The CDR3 is 14 amino acids. Trimming took off 0 bases at V and 2 bases at J, with 8 bases between the two ends. CDR1 is SGHRS, CDR2 YFSETQ, per germline. Regarding this clone: Its cognate antigen is unknown.

Since all of the isolated RNA was reverse transcribed, expressed TCRB transcripts were what got sequenced. TCRdb's copy holds only in-frame clones and misses some; the assay was immunoSEQ multiplex PCR. This repertoire shows about 400,000 clones, 10% to 15% found once; its top ten account for 0.017%. Regarding the study as a whole: Patients with type 1 diabetes carried fewer insertions and had more deletions at their VDJ junctions. Sampled from patients, naive, central memory and Treg TCRB repertoires appeared more similar than those sampled from healthy donors. Because the template was cDNA, high-expressing cells might be over-represented.

The V call is TRBV5-1, the J call TRBJ1-2; a possible D gene is TRBD1 (5 bases). This TCR came from a man between 18 and 29 years old in good health. The specimen sequenced was naive CD4+ T cells from blood. The CDR3, as DNA: TGCGCCAGCAGCTTGGCCGGGGGGAACTATGGCTACACCTTC. It yields the protein CASSLAGGNYGYTF.